These 27 T cell receptor beta chains share one sample of origin, sequenced in a study of shared clonotypes between healthy human individuals. Clones were read by immunoSEQ multiplex PCR, and TCRdb kept only the in-frame ones, dropping some. This table has about 520,000 clones, 65% to 85% appearing once. The sample comprised PBMCs. These TCRs come from a woman aged 40-49 years in good health. Some clones in this sample may be carry-over from other donors' samples.

This clone appeared a few times. CDR3 nucleotides: TGTGCCAGCAGCTTGCCAGGGACCTACGAGCAGTACTTC. Translated, it gives CASSLPGTYEQYF. The chain links TRBV5-4 to TRBJ2-7; tentatively, D is TRBD1 (5 bases). V dropped 1 base and J dropped 2 bases, with 7 bases sitting between them. The CDR3 is made up of 13 amino acids. CDR1 and CDR2 (germline): SGHNT, YYREEE (reference sequence).

This clone appeared once. The gene calls are TRBV15 and TRBJ2-5; D is possibly TRBD1 or TRBD2 (6 bases each). V lost 5 bases, J lost 5 bases, and 18 bases lay in between. The CDR3 is 15 amino acids. CDR1 LNHNV and CDR2 YYDKDF come from the germline V gene (reference sequence). CDR3 loop: CATSGMLTGGETQYF. CDR3 nucleotides: TGTGCCACCAGCGGAATGCTGACAGGAGGGGAGACCCAGTACTTC.

V gene TRBV30 combines with J gene TRBJ1-5; possible D gene TRBD1, 5 bases. The V gene's germline CDR1 is GTSNPN and CDR2 SVGIG (reference sequence). V lost 1 base and J lost 3, with 13 bases in between. The CDR3 covers 15 residues. CDR3 nucleotides: TGTGCCTGGAGTGCAGGACACCCTTACAATCAGCCCCAGCATTTT. This encodes CAWSAGHPYNQPQHF. Variable domain in full (rest from reference TRBV30 and TRBJ1-5): SQTIHQWPATLVQPVGSPLSLECTVEGTSNPNLYWYRQAAGRGLQLLFYSVGIGQISSEVPQNLSASRPQDRQFILSSKKLLLSDSGFYLCAWSAGHPYNQPQHFGDGTRLSIL.

Note on this clone: The same CDR3 can be traced to other DNA sequences in this sample. The V call is TRBV5-1, the J call TRBJ1-2; 7 nucleotides agree with TRBD1. This CDR3 is built from 13 residues. Trimming cost V 3 bases and J 6 bases; bases outside gene matches: 5. Germline V lookup: CDR1 SGHRS, CDR2 YFSETQ. CDR3 in DNA: TGCGCCAGCAGCTGGGGGACAGAAGATGGCTACACCTTC. Protein product: CASSWGTEDGYTF.

The chain joins TRBV10-3 to TRBJ1-1; D gene uncertain. Trimming left V 3 bases short and J 0 bases short, with 8 bases between. The CDR3 sequence is 14 residues long. Germline values: CDR1 ENHRY, CDR2 SYGVKD. CDR3 protein: CAISDEGLNTEAFF. The CDR3, as DNA: TGTGCCATCAGTGATGAGGGCCTGAACACTGAAGCTTTCTTT.

This chain joins TRBV4-3 and TRBJ2-3; 10 bases map to TRBD1. Losses at the gene ends were 1 base for V and 1 base for J; bases not matched to a gene: 8. Germline V gene data show CDR1 as LGHNA and CDR2 as YSLEER. This CDR3 comprises 18 residues. The CDR3 loop reads CASSQVAPGTGGTDTQYF. The CDR3 DNA sequence: TGCGCCAGCAGCCAAGTGGCGCCCGGGACAGGGGGCACAGATACGCAGTATTTT.

DNA of the CDR3: TGTGCCAGCAGTGAAATGGGGGCTGCTACTGAAGCTTTCTTT. Translated, it gives CASSEMGAATEAFF. The chain carries TRBV2 and TRBJ1-1, with TRBD1 as a possible D gene (6 bases). Germline loops: CDR1 SNHLY, CDR2 FYNNEI. Between the trimmed V and J ends, which lost 2 bases and 5 bases, there was a span of 12 bases. This CDR3 comprises 14 residues.

This clone was counted between two and nine times. The chain recombines TRBV18 with TRBJ1-1, with 9 bases that match TRBD1. Germline lookup yields CDR1 KGHSH and CDR2 LQKENI. CDR3 size: 13 residues. The V segment lost 6 bases and the J segment 2 bases; nucleotides outside the gene matches: 1. CDR3 coding DNA: TGTGCCAGCTCGGGACAGGGAAACACTGAAGCTTTCTTT. Its translation is CASSGQGNTEAFF.

This chain joins TRBV21-1 and TRBJ1-2. TRBV21-1 is classified as a pseudogene. The CDR3 consists of 14 residues. CDR3 sequence (DNA): TGTGCCAGCAGCAAAGAGGGCGTAACCTATGGCTACACCTTC. Protein product: CASSKEGVTYGYTF.

The chain recombines TRBV19 with TRBJ2-5, with a possible D match to TRBD2 (6 bases). The length of the CDR3 is 14 residues. V lost 5 bases and J lost 5, with 15 bases in between. Germline CDR1 LNHDA, CDR2 SQIVND (reference sequence). CDR3 in amino acids: CASSDSGLRETQYF. The CDR3, as DNA: TGTGCCAGTAGTGATAGCGGACTCCGGGAGACCCAGTACTTC.

The chain has TRBV30 and TRBJ2-6; a possible D gene is TRBD2 (6 bases). The CDR3 has 13 residues. V gave up 4 bases and J gave up 5 bases, with 9 bases separating them. Germline CDR1 and CDR2: GTSNPN and SVGIG (reference sequence). CDR3 nucleotide sequence: TGTGCCTGGACGGGACTCCGGGCCAACGTCCTGACTTTC. Translated, it gives CAWTGLRANVLTF.

This rearrangement joins TRBV4-3 to TRBJ1-1; 7 nucleotides align to TRBD1. V trimming: 4 bases; J trimming: 7 bases; junction bases outside the gene matches: 9. Germline-derived CDR1 and CDR2 are LGHNA and YSLEER. The CDR3 has 14 amino acids. In DNA form, the CDR3 reads TGCGCCAGCAGCCCACGGGACAGCATTTTTGAAGCTTTCTTT. Its translation is CASSPRDSIFEAFF.

This clone was seen just once. The rearrangement links TRBV5-1 to TRBJ1-1; D remains unclear. Germline-derived CDR1 and CDR2 are SGHRS and YFSETQ. This CDR3 has 14 amino acids. Trimming took off 5 bases at V and 1 base at J, with 12 bases between the two ends. The chain's CDR3 is CASSIRAANTEAFF. The DNA of the CDR3 is TGCGCCAGCAGTATTAGGGCTGCGAACACTGAAGCTTTCTTT.

The V and J genes are TRBV7-2 and TRBJ1-1; TRBD1 might be the D (5 bases). The V and J ends lost 0 bases and 7 bases respectively, with 9 bases between them. This CDR3 has 13 amino acids. The germline CDR1 and CDR2 sequences are SGHTA and FQGNSA. The CDR3 reads CASSLAVTVEAFF. In DNA, the CDR3 is TGTGCCAGCAGCTTAGCGGTGACAGTTGAAGCTTTCTTT.

The gene calls are TRBV7-2 and TRBJ1-2; D is undetermined. CDR1 is SGHTA and CDR2 is FQGNSA in the germline V gene. Deletions cut 4 bases from V and 2 bases from J, with 8 bases between. CDR3 length: 13 amino acids. CDR3: CASSWTVNYGYTF. The CDR3 DNA sequence: TGTGCCAGCAGCTGGACGGTAAACTATGGCTACACCTTC.

The chain employs TRBV11-1 and TRBJ2-5; D is uncertain. The CDR3 runs 14 residues. Germline V gene lookup returns CDR1 SGHAT and CDR2 FQDESV (reference sequence). With 6 bases removed from V and 0 bases from J, the gap between germline ends came to 11 bases. The CDR3 DNA reads TGTGCCAGCAGACCACGGGCCTACCAAGAGACCCAGTACTTC. Translated: CASRPRAYQETQYF.

The table lists this clone with a few counts. Since a far larger clone is one base different, this is likely a read error. CDR3 coding DNA: TGCGCCAGCAGCTGGGGGACAGGGGGCTGTCAGCCCCAGCATTTT. Encoded protein: CASSWGTGGCQPQHF. J is TRBJ1-5 and V is TRBV5-1; 12 nucleotides match TRBD1. J lost 6 bases, V lost 3 bases, and 4 bases had no gene match. The V gene's germline CDR1 is SGHRS and CDR2 YFSETQ. The length of the CDR3 is 15 residues.

The genes are TRBV28 and TRBJ1-1; D is unresolved. Germline values: CDR1 MDHEN, CDR2 SYDVKM. Trimming took 3 bases from V and 6 from J, leaving 5 bases between them. The CDR3 length is 11 residues. The CDR3 loop is CASSFAAEAFF. The CDR3 coding sequence is TGTGCCAGCAGTTTTGCGGCTGAAGCTTTCTTT.

This clone appeared once. This sample also contains other DNA sequences that code for the same CDR3. V gene TRBV14 combines with J gene TRBJ2-5, with D unclear. CDR1 is SGHDN and CDR2 is FVKESK in the germline V gene. Trimming took off 3 bases at V and 5 bases at J, with 4 bases between the two ends. This CDR3 has 11 amino acids. Written as DNA, the CDR3 is TGTGCCAGCAGCCAGTCGGAGACCCAGTACTTC. It specifies CASSQSETQYF.

Concerning this clone: The likely explanation is a read error, given a far larger clone one base away. V and J are TRBV5-6 and TRBJ2-5, with D hard to call. The J call may not be correct, given that the DNA end is closer to TRBJ2-7. Germline CDR1 SGHDT, CDR2 YYEEEE. The CDR3 contains 13 residues. The CDR3 here is CASSLQFVNEQYF. In nucleotides, the CDR3 is TGTGCCAGCAGCTTGCAGTTCGTCAACGAGCAGTACTTC.

V gene TRBV6-1 combines with J gene TRBJ2-5; D gene ambiguous. This CDR3 is 13 amino acids long. Germline CDR1 is MNHNS and CDR2 is SASEGT. V shed 3 bases and J shed 2 bases, with 7 bases lying between them. This chain's CDR3 is CASSDEEQETQYF. The CDR3 nucleotides read TGTGCCAGCAGTGATGAGGAACAAGAGACCCAGTACTTC.

The chain couples TRBV9 to TRBJ2-7, with D possibly TRBD2 on 6 matching bases. Germline CDR1 reads SGDLS; CDR2 reads YYNGEE. The CDR3 totals 14 residues. Trimming removed 4 bases from V and 3 bases from J, with 14 bases in between. CDR3 sequence (DNA): TGTGCCAGCAGCCCCCGGGGGACGAGCTACGAGCAGTACTTC. Protein product: CASSPRGTSYEQYF.

The chain has TRBV4-2 and TRBJ1-2, with 9 positions matching TRBD1. Germline lookup yields CDR1 LGHNA and CDR2 YNFKEQ. CDR3 length: 14 amino acids. V lost 5 bases and J lost 6; bases outside the gene matches: 7. The CDR3 spells CASSLRQGENGYTF. CDR3 sequence (DNA): TGTGCCAGCAGCTTAAGACAGGGGGAGAATGGCTACACCTTC.

This rearrangement joins TRBV5-4 to TRBJ2-2; D is uncertain. This CDR3 comprises 12 residues. The V and J ends lost 4 bases and 6 bases respectively, with 7 bases between them. Germline CDR1 reads SGHNT; CDR2 reads YYREEE (reference sequence). The CDR3 DNA is TGTGCCAGCAGCAGTGGCTCCGGGGAGCTGTTTTTT. Amino acid sequence: CASSSGSGELFF.

The J gene is TRBJ2-5, the V gene TRBV26; the D call of TRBD2 is as the table states it, not checked on the DNA. TRBV26 is flagged as a pseudogene. There are 12 residues in the CDR3. CDR3 protein: CASSPILRTQYF. CDR3 bases: TGTGCCAGCAGTCCCATCCTGAGGACCCAGTACTTC.

This clone was found a few times. This chain joins TRBV4-2 and TRBJ1-1; D call uncertain. The CDR3 has 15 residues. Germline V gene lookup returns CDR1 LGHNA and CDR2 YNFKEQ. Trimming stripped 0 bases from V and 0 bases from J, with 8 bases between. CDR3 region: CASSQDRLMNTEAFF. CDR3 sequence (DNA): TGTGCCAGCAGCCAAGATAGGCTAATGAACACTGAAGCTTTCTTT.

This sequence joins TRBV28 and TRBJ1-1; 8 positions match TRBD1. The CDR3 contains 15 residues. The V gene's germline CDR1 is MDHEN and CDR2 SYDVKM. Trimming at V came to 3 bases and at J to 4 bases, leaving 7 bases not matched to a gene. The CDR3 DNA reads as TGTGCCAGCAGTTTCCTGGGGACAGGCGGCACTGAAGCTTTCTTT. This translates into CASSFLGTGGTEAFF.